This entry features one TCR beta chain sequence. Its antigen target is currently unknown. Base qualities are missing; no much larger clone stands one base away. The library was built by means of the immunoSEQ multiplex PCR assay. TCRdb retrieved this table from immuneACCESS and kept in-frame rearrangements only. Not all clones are present; in checked studies, unresolved V genes account for under half, and no reason is known for the remainder. In this sample the table shows roughly 140,000 clones, 80% to 95% of which occur a single time. The top ten clonotypes cover about 1.6% of the sample. The germline V gene yields SGHTA for CDR1 and FQGTGA for CDR2. At the junction V is shortened by 5 bases and J by 8 bases, with 14 bases in between. Counted from cysteine to phenylalanine, this CDR3 has 13 amino acids. The read is trimmed to its CDR3 DNA, 39 bases read in frame from base 1. The data originate from a study of CD4+ T cells in melanoma (dated by TCRdb to between 2020 and 2023). Turning to the overall study: Neoantigen-specific CD4+ T cells in human melanoma were what the study investigated.

The donors were melanoma patients. General findings and caveats noted by the study authors: According to the report, neoantigen-specific CD4+ T cells in melanoma displayed diverse differentiation states. The report described a correlation between neoantigen-specific CD4+ T cells and the function of CD8+ T cells, macrophages and B cells.

The TCR was taken from a human donor with melanoma. This chain joins TRBV7-3 to TRBJ2-3; the D gene could be TRBD1 or TRBD2, each one agreeing over 5 bases. The encoded CDR3 is CASSRGSTGTQYF. At the DNA level, the sequence is TGTGCCAGCAGCCGGGGCTCCACTGGTACGCAGTATTTT.